A selection of T cell receptor beta chains follows, all from one sample in a study of neoadjuvant anti-PD-1 for oral cavity cancer. Profiling relied on immunoSEQ multiplex PCR, and the TCRdb table lists in-frame clones only, not all of them. The sample consists of around 35,000 clones, about 36% of them appearing once. Material: tumor tissue, obtained after nivolumab (anti-PD-1) treatment. The receptors here all came from a person between 35 and 79 years old with oral cavity squamous cell carcinoma. The CDR3 runs from the conserved cysteine through the conserved F or W. A D gene is named only where the DNA matches it firmly. Size is omitted from some rows. Given values are once, few, many or a class for expanded clones.

>14|TRBJ2-7|TRBV18|NA|NA
TGTGCCAGCTCACCTCGTACAGCATCCTACGAGCAGTACTTC
CASSPRTASYEQYF
>15|TRBJ2-7|TRBV5-4|NA|NA
TGTGCCAGCAGCTTGAGCGCGGGGCTCTCCTACGAGCAGTACTTC
CASSLSAGLSYEQYF
>13|TRBJ1-5|TRBV28|few|TRBD1
TGTGCCAGCAGGGGACAGGGCGGTCAGCCCCAGCATTTT
CASRGQGGQPQHF
>16|TRBJ2-3|TRBV9|NA|NA
TGTGCCAGCAGCGTAGCCCAATCGGACTACCGAAACCTGCAGTATTTT
CASSVAQSDYRNLQYF
>13|TRBJ1-5|TRBV18|few|TRBD1
TGTGCCAGCTCGCGGGACAGGGACCAGCCCCAGCATTTT
CASSRDRDQPQHF
>14|TRBJ1-3|TRBV5-4|NA|NA
TGTGCCAGCAGCTTGGACGGGCAGGGAAACACCATATATTTT
CASSLDGQGNTIYF
>13|TRBJ2-1|TRBV5-1|once|NA
TGCGCCAGCAGTCAAGGCCCAGACAATGAGCAGTTCTTC
CASSQGPDNEQFF
>17|TRBJ2-5|TRBV5-1|few|TRBD2
TGCGCCAGCAGCTTGGCCCTAGCGGGAGGGCCTCAAGAGACCCAGTACTTC
CASSLALAGGPQETQYF
>12|TRBJ1-4|TRBV18|few|TRBD1
TGTGCCAGCTCACAGCAGGGGGCCAAACTGTTTTTT
CASSQQGAKLFF
>13|TRBJ2-1|TRBV7-9|NA|NA
TGTGCCAGCAGGACAGCGGGCCACAATGAGCAGTTCTTC
CASRTAGHNEQFF
>16|TRBJ2-1|TRBV4-1|NA|NA
TGCGCCAGCAGCCCCGAGGGGGGGAGCTCCTACAATGAGCAGTTCTTC
CASSPEGGSSYNEQFF
>13|TRBJ1-1|TRBV19|many|TRBD1
TGTGCCAGTAGTATAGGGACAGGGACTGAAGCTTTCTTT
CASSIGTGTEAFF
>15|TRBJ2-7|TRBV2|many|NA
TGTGCCAGCAACACGGCCGGAGTAAACGGGGACGAGCAGTACTTC
CASNTAGVNGDEQYF
>15|TRBJ1-5|TRBV6-5|many|NA
TGTGCCAGCAGTTCAGGGTTAGGAGGCAATCAGCCCCAGCATTTT
CASSSGLGGNQPQHF
>15|TRBJ2-3|TRBV11-2|NA|TRBD1
TGTGCCAGCAGCTTACGAGGACAGGGCACAGATACGCAGTATTTT
CASSLRGQGTDTQYF
>14|TRBJ2-7|TRBV29-1|few|TRBD2
TGCAGCGTTGTAGGGACTAGCGGGGGATACGAGCAGTACTTC
CSVVGTSGGYEQYF
>13|TRBJ1-1|TRBV6-5|NA|NA
TGTGCCAGCAGGGCAGTAATGAACACTGAAGCTTTCTTT
CASRAVMNTEAFF
>14|TRBJ1-4|TRBV5-4|few|TRBD1
TGTGCCAGCAGCTATCAGGGGGCGAGTGAAAAACTGTTTTTT
CASSYQGASEKLFF
>13|TRBJ1-2|TRBV28|few|NA
TGTGCCAGCAGTTTAGTTCGGAGCTATGGCTACACCTTC
CASSLVRSYGYTF
>15|TRBJ1-3|TRBV6-5|few|NA
TGTGCCAGCAGTTACTCGGTCGACCCTGGAAACACCATATATTTT
CASSYSVDPGNTIYF
>14|TRBJ1-1|TRBV7-9|NA|NA
TGTGCCAGCAGCTCCCAGGCTATAAACACTGAAGCTTTCTTT
CASSSQAINTEAFF
>14|TRBJ1-2|TRBV15|few|NA
TGTGCCACCAGCTCCGGCAGGGGTGGGTATGGCTACACCTTC
CATSSGRGGYGYTF
>15|TRBJ2-3|TRBV6-5|NA|TRBD2
TGTGCCAGCAGTCCAGCGGGAGGAGATCGGGATACGCAGTATTTT
CASSPAGGDRDTQYF
>14|TRBJ2-5|TRBV5-1|few|NA
TGCGCCAGCAGCTACACTAGTCGGGGGGAGACCCAGTACTTC
CASSYTSRGETQYF
>14|TRBJ2-7|TRBV5-4|NA|NA
TGTGCCAGCAGCCCTCCGGGACAAGTCTACGAGCAGTACTTC
CASSPPGQVYEQYF
>15|TRBJ2-1|TRBV11-2|NA|TRBD2
TGTGCCAGCAGCTTTACCCGGGACTACTACAATGAGCAGTTCTTC
CASSFTRDYYNEQFF
>12|TRBJ2-7|TRBV7-9|medium-sized|NA
TGTGCCAGCAGCAAGAGGGGATACGAGCAGTACTTC
CASSKRGYEQYF
>14|TRBJ1-2|TRBV5-1|NA|NA
TGCGCCAGCAGCTTGGGGTCGGAGGACTATGGCTACACCTTC
CASSLGSEDYGYTF
>12|TRBJ1-5|TRBV2|NA|NA
TGTGCCAGCAGTGCCGGTCTCCAGGCCCAGCATTTT
CASSAGLQAQHF
>13|TRBJ2-6|TRBV10-1|few|NA
TGCGCCAGCGGCTCCACTGGGGCCAACGTCCTGACTTTC
CASGSTGANVLTF
>15|TRBJ1-5|TRBV15|few|NA
TGTGCCACCAGCAGAGGCCACAGGCTGAATCAGCCCCAGCATTTT
CATSRGHRLNQPQHF
>15|TRBJ2-1|TRBV5-1|NA|TRBD1
TGCGCCAGCAGCTGGATCCGGGACAGAGACAATGAGCAGTTCTTC
CASSWIRDRDNEQFF
>13|TRBJ1-2|TRBV2|few|NA
TGTGCCAGCAGCAGGGAGGGTATCTATGGCTACACCTTC
CASSREGIYGYTF
>18|TRBJ2-3|TRBV4-2|few|NA
TGTGCCAGCAGCCAAGATCAGGGATTGGGGACAAGCACAGATACGCAGTATTTT
CASSQDQGLGTSTDTQYF
>12|TRBJ1-2|TRBV10-3|medium-sized|NA
TGTGCCATCACCAAGGACCACTATGGCTACACCTTC
CAITKDHYGYTF
>13|TRBJ1-1|TRBV6-6|NA|NA
TGTGCCAGCAGGCCGTTCGGGAACACTGAAGCTTTCTTT
CASRPFGNTEAFF
>13|TRBJ2-5|TRBV5-1|once|TRBD1
TGCGCCAGCAGCGTGACAGGGCAGGAGACCCAGTACTTC
CASSVTGQETQYF
>13|TRBJ1-2|TRBV7-9|NA|NA
TGTGCCAGCAGCTTAGGACAGATCTATGGCTACACCTTC
CASSLGQIYGYTF
>15|TRBJ1-2|TRBV6-5|few|NA
TGTGCCAGCAGTTACACTAGACTGTCCAACTATGGCTACACCTTC
CASSYTRLSNYGYTF
>16|TRBJ2-2|TRBV12-1|NA|NA
TGTGCCAGCAGCCCTCAACAGGGTATAGATACCGGGGAGCTGTTTTTT
CASSPQQGIDTGELFF
>13|TRBJ1-2|TRBV6-1|NA|NA
TGTGCCAGCATCGAGGGGGGAAGAGGTGGCTACACCTTC
CASIEGGRGGYTF
>13|TRBJ1-5|TRBV7-2|medium-sized|NA
TGTGCCAGCAGCTTAGGGGGGAGCCAGCCCCAGCATTTT
CASSLGGSQPQHF
>14|TRBJ2-2|TRBV7-2|NA|NA
TGTGCCAGCAGCTTAGACGGAACGGGCGGGGAGCTGTTTTTT
CASSLDGTGGELFF
>14|TRBJ2-1|TRBV4-1|NA|NA
TGCGCCAGCAGCCAAGGTGCGACTCAGAATGAGCAGTTCTTC
CASSQGATQNEQFF
>16|TRBJ2-2|TRBV7-8|NA|NA
TGTGCCAGCAGCTTAACCGGGACTCTGAACACCGGGGAGCTGTTTTTT
CASSLTGTLNTGELFF